A single sample gave rise to the 32 T cell receptor beta chains below, sequenced in a study of blood T cells in healthy people across ages (dated by TCRdb to between 2014 and 2016). Receptors were amplified or captured by 5' RACE. The listed sequencing device is Illumina HiSeq 2500. A second PCR of roughly 6 to 11 cycles was run with a J-beta primer mix and a sample-barcoded 5' primer. Starting from the raw public reads, TCRdb applied fastp trimming at Q25, assembled clones with MiXCR and retained in-frame beta chains. Each entry merges the rows of one CDR3 protein and shows their most common DNA and genes. This sample has 1.5 million to 1.9 million distinct CDR3 sequences in its table, and around 40% of those were observed once. The ten largest clonotypes hold more than 4% of the sample. The sequenced sample consisted of blood. These receptors were collected from a woman aged 18-29 years in good health.

J is TRBJ2-3 and V is TRBV12-3 or TRBV12-4; 16 positions agree with TRBD2. The CDR3 spans 15 residues. The J segment lost 4 bases and the V segment lost 9 bases, leaving 4 bases of the junction unmatched. CDR3: CASRGLAGGADTQYF. The CDR3 region has the DNA TGTGCCAGTAGGGGACTAGCGGGGGGGGCAGATACGCAGTATTTT.

The J gene is TRBJ1-1, the V gene TRBV30, with D possibly TRBD1 on 5 matching bases. This CDR3 is built from 13 residues. In germline, CDR1 is GTSNPN, CDR2 SVGIG (reference sequence). The ends were cut back, 8 bases at V and 5 bases at J, with 18 bases in the middle. The CDR3 spells CATDPRVRTEAFF. CDR3 nucleotides: TGTGCCACCGACCCCAGGGTAAGGACTGAAGCTTTCTTT.

In its sample, this clonotype was seen many times. The chain couples TRBV29-1 to TRBJ1-2, with unresolved D. Germline values: CDR1 SQVTM, CDR2 ANQGSEA. V shed 2 bases and J shed 7 bases, with 14 bases lying between them. This CDR3 comprises 13 residues. The CDR3 spells CSVETIGERGYTF. The CDR3 nucleotides are TGCAGCGTTGAAACTATTGGGGAACGTGGCTACACCTTC.

The chain couples TRBV18 to TRBJ2-5; TRBD2 agrees at 9 bases. The J call may be in error: the DNA end matches TRBJ2-7 better. Per germline, CDR1 KGHSH and CDR2 LQKENI. The CDR3 runs 16 residues. CDR3 protein: CASSPARLAGTHEQYF. The CDR3, as DNA: TGTGCCAGCTCACCAGCAAGGCTAGCGGGGACCCACGAGCAGTACTTC.

V is TRBV12-3 or TRBV12-4 and J is TRBJ2-1, with D hard to call. V lost 5 bases and J lost 13, with 12 bases in between. CDR3 size: 11 residues. Here the CDR3 reads CASSREWGQFF. In nucleotides, the CDR3 is TGTGCCAGCAGTAGAGAGTGGGGTCAGTTCTTC.

This clonotype was seen more than once but under ten times. The chain employs TRBV4-2 and TRBJ2-7, with 14 bases matching TRBD2. The CDR3 is made up of 16 amino acids. The trim removed 4 bases at V and 3 bases at J, leaving 5 bases unmatched. Germline V gene data show CDR1 as LGHNA and CDR2 as YNFKEQ. CDR3 sequence (DNA): TGTGCCAGCAGCCCTCGGACTAGCGGGGGGATCTACGAGCAGTACTTC. Translated, it gives CASSPRTSGGIYEQYF.

The V and J genes are TRBV29-1 and TRBJ2-1, with D hard to call. CDR3 length equals 10 residues. CDR1 is SQVTM, CDR2 ANQGSEA, per germline. Trimming removed 6 bases at V and 6 bases at J, with 6 bases between. DNA of the CDR3: TGCAGCGTCAAGACCAATGAGCAGTTCTTC. This gives the protein CSVKTNEQFF.

The chain links TRBV11-2 to TRBJ2-1; D is uncertain. CDR3 length equals 14 residues. V dropped 5 bases and J dropped 2 bases, with 10 bases sitting between them. Germline V CDR1 and CDR2: SGHAT, FQNNGV. CDR3 in amino acids: CASSRSQTYNEQFF. DNA of the CDR3: TGTGCCAGCAGCCGGAGTCAGACCTACAATGAGCAGTTCTTC.

This clonotype came up a few times. V is TRBV29-1 and J is TRBJ1-6; 8 nucleotides match TRBD1. This CDR3 spans 12 amino acids. V trimming: 6 bases; J trimming: 10 bases; junction bases outside the gene matches: 5. Germline V gene lookup returns CDR1 SQVTM and CDR2 ANQGSEA. DNA for the CDR3: TGCAGCGTGGCCGACAGGGGATCACCCCTCCACTTT. This encodes CSVADRGSPLHF.

In its sample, this clonotype was seen a few times. In DNA form, the CDR3 reads TGCAGTGCCCCCCAACGACAGGGGAGCTATGGCTACACCTTC. Protein: CSAPQRQGSYGYTF. V and J are TRBV20-1 and TRBJ1-2; the match to TRBD1 covers 8 bases. The ends lost 6 bases at V and 4 bases at J; junction bases unmatched: 10. The V gene's germline CDR1 is DFQATT and CDR2 SNEGSKA (reference sequence). The CDR3 totals 14 residues.

The V and J genes are TRBV20-1 and TRBJ2-2, with TRBD1 identical over 8 bases. Germline lookup yields CDR1 DFQATT and CDR2 SNEGSKA (reference sequence). The junction had 3 bases not matched to a gene; V was cut back by 2 bases and J by 7 bases. The CDR3 extends over 13 amino acids. CDR3 coding DNA: TGCAGTGCTAGACAGGGGGCTGACGGGGAGCTGTTTTTT. It encodes CSARQGADGELFF.

This clonotype was observed at least ten times. The V and J genes are TRBV12-3 or TRBV12-4 and TRBJ2-5, with 14 nucleotides matching TRBD2. This CDR3 has 14 residues. J gave up 4 bases and V 6 bases, and 1 base lay outside the gene matches. The CDR3 DNA reads as TGTGCCAGCAGGACTAGCGGGAGGGGAGAGACCCAGTACTTC. This gives the protein CASRTSGRGETQYF.

The chain employs TRBV30 and TRBJ2-1; D is ambiguous. V lost 2 bases to trimming and J lost 3 bases, with 5 bases between them. This CDR3 has 12 residues. Germline CDR1 and CDR2: GTSNPN and SVGIG (reference sequence). The CDR3 is CAWSPLYNEQFF. The CDR3 DNA reads TGTGCCTGGAGTCCCCTCTACAATGAGCAGTTCTTC.

This clonotype was counted a few times. The chain is built from TRBV12-3 or TRBV12-4 and TRBJ2-1, with D possibly being TRBD2 (5 bases). CDR3 length equals 15 residues. The V end was cut by 3 bases, the J end by 8 bases, with 17 bases between. CDR3 amino acids: CASSFLEAVIYEQFF. The CDR3 DNA reads TGTGCCAGCAGTTTCTTGGAGGCCGTGATCTATGAGCAGTTCTTC.

The chain couples TRBV15 to TRBJ2-1; 7 bases line up with TRBD2. V lost 0 bases and J lost 1; bases outside the gene matches: 3. This CDR3 is 16 amino acids long. Germline loops: CDR1 LNHNV, CDR2 YYDKDF (reference sequence). The CDR3 nucleotides are TGTGCCACCAGCAGAGATCACGGGAGGTCCTACAATGAGCAGTTCTTC. Its protein is CATSRDHGRSYNEQFF.

V usage is TRBV9 and J usage is TRBJ1-4, with a tentative D call TRBD1 (5 bases). The CDR3 sequence is 14 residues long. Germline V gives CDR1 SGDLS, CDR2 YYNGEE. Deletions cut 4 bases from V and 2 bases from J, with 9 bases between. In DNA form, the CDR3 reads TGTGCCAGCAGCTCAGGGTTTACTAATGAAAAACTGTTTTTT. Translating gives CASSSGFTNEKLFF.

In this sample, this clonotype turned up a few times. V and J are TRBV11-2 and TRBJ2-7, with 9 positions matching TRBD1. This CDR3 spans 15 amino acids. CDR1 SGHAT and CDR2 FQNNGV come from the germline V gene. Losses at the gene ends were 6 bases for V and 3 bases for J; bases not matched to a gene: 9. CDR3 in amino acids: CASRKPGQGSYEQYF. CDR3 DNA sequence: TGTGCCAGCAGGAAACCGGGACAGGGAAGCTACGAGCAGTACTTC.

The chain is built from TRBV29-1 and TRBJ1-2; D remains ambiguous. In germline, CDR1 is SQVTM, CDR2 ANQGSEA. The CDR3 consists of 13 residues. V lost 0 bases to trimming and J lost 8 bases, with 13 bases between them. The CDR3, as DNA: TGCAGCGTTGAAGATGCGGGCGAGACGGGCTACACCTTC. Its translation: CSVEDAGETGYTF.

In DNA, the CDR3 is TGTGCCAGCAGCCGTGGACAGGTTCCCTACACCTTC. This encodes CASSRGQVPYTF. The chain uses TRBV28 and TRBJ1-2; the match to TRBD1 covers 7 bases. CDR1 is MDHEN and CDR2 is SYDVKM in the germline V gene. The junction had 8 bases not matched to a gene; V was cut back by 6 bases and J by 10 bases. The CDR3 runs 12 residues.

The chain joins TRBV5-1 to TRBJ2-7; 7 bases match TRBD2. The junction had 9 bases not matched to a gene; V was cut back by 3 bases and J by 3 bases. The CDR3 sequence is 15 residues long. The V gene's germline CDR1 is SGHRS and CDR2 YFSETQ. The CDR3 coding sequence is TGCGCCAGCAGCTCGGGACTAAACCAATACTACGAGCAGTACTTC. The encoded protein is CASSSGLNQYYEQYF.

The chain uses TRBV6-5 and TRBJ1-1; D perhaps matches TRBD1 (6 bases). CDR1 and CDR2 from the germline V gene are MNHEY and SVGAGI. Between the trimmed V and J ends, which lost 5 bases and 0 bases, there was a span of 13 bases. This CDR3 has 15 amino acids. CDR3 DNA: TGTGCCAGCAGTCCGGACAGAACGCTGAACACTGAAGCTTTCTTT. This codes for CASSPDRTLNTEAFF.

This clonotype was seen many times. This sequence joins TRBV5-1 and TRBJ1-5; perhaps TRBD1 as D (5 bases). The V gene's germline CDR1 is SGHRS and CDR2 YFSETQ. The germline V and J ends were trimmed by 4 bases and 0 bases, with 11 bases remaining between them. The CDR3 is made up of 15 amino acids. DNA of the CDR3: TGCGCCAGCAGCCTCGGGGGAGCTAGCAATCAGCCCCAGCATTTT. Its protein product is CASSLGGASNQPQHF.

Only a few counts were recorded for this clonotype. This rearrangement joins TRBV7-9 to TRBJ2-5; unclear D gene. The J call is doubtful: the DNA matches TRBJ2-7 better. This CDR3 comprises 12 residues. The V gene's germline CDR1 is SEHNR and CDR2 FQNEAQ (reference sequence). CDR3 in DNA: TGTGCCAGCAGCTCCGGGCAAGGCGAGCAGTACTTC. Encoded protein: CASSSGQGEQYF.

In its sample, this clonotype was seen a few times. This chain's CDR3 is CASSLVRQPSGEQYF. CDR3 DNA sequence: TGTGCCAGCAGCTTAGTGAGGCAGCCGTCGGGGGAGCAGTACTTC. The chain combines TRBV7-8 with TRBJ2-7; D possibly corresponds to TRBD2 (5 bases). CDR1 is SGHVS, CDR2 FQNEAQ, per germline. CDR3 length: 15 residues. V was pared by 1 base and J by 7 bases, with 17 bases between.

V gene TRBV7-8 combines with J gene TRBJ2-7, with TRBD2 identical over 11 bases. There are 16 residues in the CDR3. Germline V gene lookup returns CDR1 SGHVS and CDR2 FQNEAQ. V lost 4 bases, J lost 2 bases, and 7 bases stayed unmatched. The CDR3 DNA follows: TGTGCCAGCAGCTCGATCGGGACTAGCGGAACCTACGAGCAGTACTTC. Residues: CASSSIGTSGTYEQYF.

This clonotype occurred many times. The chain is built from TRBV5-1 and TRBJ1-1; 7 bases match TRBD1. The CDR3 extends over 15 amino acids. J lost 0 bases, V lost 3 bases, and 5 bases had no gene match. CDR1 is SGHRS and CDR2 is YFSETQ in the germline V gene. CDR3 region: CASSSRQGMNTEAFF. DNA of the CDR3: TGCGCCAGCAGCTCTCGACAGGGTATGAACACTGAAGCTTTCTTT.

This clonotype was counted between two and nine times. J is TRBJ2-1 and V is TRBV25-1; TRBD2 aligns across 9 bases. V lost 3 bases and J lost 8; bases outside the gene matches: 14. Per germline, CDR1 MGHDK and CDR2 SYGVNS. The CDR3 contains 17 residues. The CDR3 coding sequence is TGTGCCAGCAGTGATTCTTCTACGTGCGGGAGGGCCCATGAGCAGTTCTTC. Translated, it gives CASSDSSTCGRAHEQFF.

This clonotype was seen a few times. J is TRBJ2-3 and V is TRBV5-1, with 7 positions matching TRBD1. The CDR3 has 17 residues. With V trimmed by 0 bases and J by 2 bases, 9 bases remained unmatched. CDR1 SGHRS and CDR2 YFSETQ come from the germline V gene. The CDR3 loop is CASSLGDSGINTDTQYF. The DNA for the CDR3 is TGCGCCAGCAGCTTGGGGGACAGTGGAATTAACACAGATACGCAGTATTTT.

This rearrangement joins TRBV7-9 to TRBJ1-6; D unresolved. V dropped 0 bases and J dropped 11 bases, with 14 bases sitting between them. CDR3 size: 15 residues. Germline CDR1 SEHNR, CDR2 FQNEAQ (reference sequence). Here the CDR3 DNA reads TGTGCCAGCAGCTTAGCGCGTAGCTCCAGGACACCCCTCCACTTT. Protein: CASSLARSSRTPLHF.

The chain couples TRBV10-3 to TRBJ2-7; D perhaps matches TRBD1 (6 bases). Germline CDR1 is ENHRY and CDR2 is SYGVKD. Trimming pared 6 bases from V and 3 bases from J, leaving 24 bases between. The length of the CDR3 is 17 residues. The CDR3 is CAISPRQVHTRNYEQYF. For the CDR3, the DNA is TGTGCCATCAGCCCACGACAGGTGCATACCCGAAACTACGAGCAGTACTTC.

This clonotype was seen a few times. The genes are TRBV29-1 and TRBJ1-1, with a possible D match to TRBD1 (6 bases). From germline, CDR1 is SQVTM and CDR2 ANQGSEA. Trimming pared 2 bases from V and 4 bases from J, leaving 11 bases between. The length of the CDR3 is 13 residues. The CDR3 protein is CSVEIWGRTEAFF. CDR3 sequence (DNA): TGCAGCGTTGAAATATGGGGGCGCACTGAAGCTTTCTTT.

This chain uses TRBV6-5 with TRBJ2-1; no reliable D call. The V gene lost 0 bases and the J gene lost 9 bases, with 12 bases spanning the gap. CDR3 length equals 14 residues. CDR1 MNHEY and CDR2 SVGAGI come from the germline V gene. In nucleotides, the CDR3 is TGTGCCAGCAGTTACTCTACGGAACCCTTTGAGCAGTTCTTC. This codes for CASSYSTEPFEQFF.